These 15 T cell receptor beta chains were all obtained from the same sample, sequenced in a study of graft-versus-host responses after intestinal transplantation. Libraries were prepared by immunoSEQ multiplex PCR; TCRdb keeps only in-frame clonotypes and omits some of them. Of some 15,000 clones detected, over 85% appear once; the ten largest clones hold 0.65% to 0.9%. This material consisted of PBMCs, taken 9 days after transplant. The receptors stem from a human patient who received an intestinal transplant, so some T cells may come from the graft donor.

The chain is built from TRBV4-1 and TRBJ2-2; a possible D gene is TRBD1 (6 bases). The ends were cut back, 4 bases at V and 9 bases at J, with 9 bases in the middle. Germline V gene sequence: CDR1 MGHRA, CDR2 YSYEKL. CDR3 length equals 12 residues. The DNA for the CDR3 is TGCGCCAGCAGCCCACAGGGAAGGGAGCTGTTTTTT. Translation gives CASSPQGRELFF.

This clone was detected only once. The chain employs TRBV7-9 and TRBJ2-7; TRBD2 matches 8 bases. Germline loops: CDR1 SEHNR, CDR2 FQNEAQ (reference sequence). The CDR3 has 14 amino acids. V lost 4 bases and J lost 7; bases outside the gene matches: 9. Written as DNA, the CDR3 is TGTGCCAGCAGCTCACCAGCGGGAGTGCGGGAGCAGTACTTC. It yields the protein CASSSPAGVREQYF.

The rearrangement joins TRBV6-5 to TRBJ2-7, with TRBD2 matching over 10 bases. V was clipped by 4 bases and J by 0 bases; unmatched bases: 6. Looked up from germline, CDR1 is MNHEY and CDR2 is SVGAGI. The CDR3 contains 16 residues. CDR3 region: CASSFWTSGGSYEQYF. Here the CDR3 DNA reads TGTGCCAGCAGTTTTTGGACTAGCGGAGGCTCCTACGAGCAGTACTTC.

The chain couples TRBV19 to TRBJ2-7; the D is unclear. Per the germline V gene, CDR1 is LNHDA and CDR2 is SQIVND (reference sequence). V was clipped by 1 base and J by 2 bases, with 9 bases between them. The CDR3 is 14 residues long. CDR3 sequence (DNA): TGTGCCAGTAGTATAGTGGGCAGTACCTACGAGCAGTACTTC. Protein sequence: CASSIVGSTYEQYF. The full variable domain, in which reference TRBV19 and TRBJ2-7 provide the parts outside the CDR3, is DGGITQSPKYLFRKEGQNVTLSCEQNLNHDAMYWYRQDPGQGLRLIYYSQIVNDFQKGDIAEGYSVSREKKESFPLTVTSAQKNPTAFYLCASSIVGSTYEQYFGPGTRLTVT.

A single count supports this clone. Here the CDR3 DNA reads TGCGCCAGCAGCTTTCACCGGGAGGTACCCTACGAGCAGTACTTC. Translated: CASSFHREVPYEQYF. This rearrangement joins TRBV5-1 to TRBJ2-7; 7 bases agree with TRBD2. There are 15 residues in the CDR3. Losses at the gene ends were 2 bases for V and 2 bases for J; bases not matched to a gene: 7. Per germline, CDR1 SGHRS and CDR2 YFSETQ.

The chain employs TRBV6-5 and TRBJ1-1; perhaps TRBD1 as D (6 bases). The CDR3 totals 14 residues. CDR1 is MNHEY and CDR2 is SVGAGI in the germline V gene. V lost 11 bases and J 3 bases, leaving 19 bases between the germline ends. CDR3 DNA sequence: TGTGCCGGAAGACAGGCCTGGGGCGACACTGAAGCTTTCTTT. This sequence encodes CAGRQAWGDTEAFF.

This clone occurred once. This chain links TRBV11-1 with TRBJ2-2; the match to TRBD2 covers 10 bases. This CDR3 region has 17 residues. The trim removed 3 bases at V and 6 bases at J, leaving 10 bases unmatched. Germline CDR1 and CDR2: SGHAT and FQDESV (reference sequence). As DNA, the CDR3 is TGTGCCAGCAGCTTCTTATCTCTAGCGGGAGACGCCGGGGAGCTGTTTTTT. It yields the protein CASSFLSLAGDAGELFF.

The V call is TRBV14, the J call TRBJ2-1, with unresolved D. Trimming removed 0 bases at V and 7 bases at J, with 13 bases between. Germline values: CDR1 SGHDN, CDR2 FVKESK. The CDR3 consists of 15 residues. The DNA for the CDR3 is TGTGCCAGCAGCCAAGAAGGTGGCACGTGGAATGAGCAGTTCTTC. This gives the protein CASSQEGGTWNEQFF.

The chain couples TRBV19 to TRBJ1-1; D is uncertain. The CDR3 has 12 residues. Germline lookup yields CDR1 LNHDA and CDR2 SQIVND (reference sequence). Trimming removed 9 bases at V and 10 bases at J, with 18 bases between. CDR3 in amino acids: CASDSGLTRAFF. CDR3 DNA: TGTGCCAGCGATTCGGGCCTTACTAGAGCTTTCTTT. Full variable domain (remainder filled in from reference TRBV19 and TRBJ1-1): DGGITQSPKYLFRKEGQNVTLSCEQNLNHDAMYWYRQDPGQGLRLIYYSQIVNDFQKGDIAEGYSVSREKKESFPLTVTSAQKNPTAFYLCASDSGLTRAFFGQGTRLTVV.

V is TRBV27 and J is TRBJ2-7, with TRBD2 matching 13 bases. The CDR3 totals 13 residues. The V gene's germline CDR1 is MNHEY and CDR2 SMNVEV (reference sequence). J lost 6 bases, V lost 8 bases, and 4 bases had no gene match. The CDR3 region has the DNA TGTGCCAGCCGACTAGCGGGAGGTATCGAGCAGTACTTC. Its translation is CASRLAGGIEQYF.

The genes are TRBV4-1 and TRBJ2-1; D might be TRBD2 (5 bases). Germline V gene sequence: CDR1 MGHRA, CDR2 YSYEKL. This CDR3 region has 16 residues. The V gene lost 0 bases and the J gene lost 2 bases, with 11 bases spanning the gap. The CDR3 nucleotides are TGCGCCAGCAGCCAAGATCGCGGGCTCCCCTACAATGAGCAGTTCTTC. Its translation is CASSQDRGLPYNEQFF.

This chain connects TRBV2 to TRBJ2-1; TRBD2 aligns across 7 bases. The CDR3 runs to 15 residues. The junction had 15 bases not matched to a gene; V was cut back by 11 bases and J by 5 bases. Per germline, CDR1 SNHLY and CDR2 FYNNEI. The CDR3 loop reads CAGRMGGFKDNEQFF. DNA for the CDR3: TGTGCCGGCCGTATGGGAGGGTTTAAGGACAATGAGCAGTTCTTC.

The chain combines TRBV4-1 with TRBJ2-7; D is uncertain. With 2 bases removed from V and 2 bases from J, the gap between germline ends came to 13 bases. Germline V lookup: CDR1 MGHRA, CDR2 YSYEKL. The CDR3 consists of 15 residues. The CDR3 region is CASSQQNSPTYEQYF. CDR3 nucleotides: TGCGCCAGCAGCCAACAAAACAGCCCAACCTACGAGCAGTACTTC.

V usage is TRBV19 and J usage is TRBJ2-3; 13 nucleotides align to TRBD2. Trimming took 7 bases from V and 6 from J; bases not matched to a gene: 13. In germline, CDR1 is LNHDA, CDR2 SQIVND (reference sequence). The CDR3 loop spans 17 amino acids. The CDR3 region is CASKGTSGIRPGDTQYF. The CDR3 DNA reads TGTGCCAGTAAGGGGACTAGCGGGATAAGACCTGGGGATACGCAGTATTTT.

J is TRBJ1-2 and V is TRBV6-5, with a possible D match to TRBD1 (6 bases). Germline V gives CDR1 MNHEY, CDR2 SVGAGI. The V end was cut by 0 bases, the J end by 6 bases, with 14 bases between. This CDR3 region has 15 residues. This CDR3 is CASSYSVTGLDGYTF. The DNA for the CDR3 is TGTGCCAGCAGTTACTCGGTAACAGGGTTAGATGGCTACACCTTC.